Listed below are T cell receptor beta chains from one sample, sequenced in a study of shared clonotypes between healthy human individuals. Sequencing was performed with immunoSEQ multiplex PCR; in TCRdb, only in-frame clones are kept and a portion is missing. The sample includes approximately 1.4 million clones, nearly 99% seen only once; the top ten take roughly 0.4%. The sequenced sample consisted of naive CD4+ T cells sorted from blood. The receptors come from a man aged 25 to 40 in good health. Each CDR3 is given with its conserved first and last residue. D genes are given only for firm matches. The size entry is marked missing in some rows and otherwise reads once, few, many or a size class.

d_call	cdr3_length	v_call	j_call	clone_size	cdr3_aa	cdr3_nt
.	14	TRBV11-2	TRBJ2-7	.	CASSPRRETYEQYF	TGTGCCAGCAGCCCCCGCCGGGAAACCTACGAGCAGTACTTC
TRBD2	19	TRBV29-1	TRBJ2-3	.	CSVGPPSGRAVGVSDTQYF	TGCAGCGTTGGCCCCCCCAGCGGGAGGGCCGTCGGAGTCTCAGATACGCAGTATTTT
.	14	TRBV7-9	TRBJ1-1	.	CASAPWQGATEAFF	TGTGCCAGCGCTCCTTGGCAGGGCGCCACTGAAGCTTTCTTT
.	12	TRBV28	TRBJ2-7	.	CASSGTHYEQYF	TGTGCCAGCAGTGGGACTCATTACGAGCAGTACTTC
TRBD1	15	TRBV6-5	TRBJ2-2	.	CASRSQGARTGELFF	TGTGCCAGCAGGTCGCAGGGGGCACGAACCGGGGAGCTGTTTTTT
.	14	TRBV7-2	TRBJ2-5	.	CASSLGLSQETQYF	TGTGCCAGCAGCTTAGGCCTTAGCCAGGAGACCCAGTACTTC
TRBD1	14	TRBV5-6	TRBJ2-5	.	CASSSVGQGPVQYF	TGTGCCAGCAGCTCGGTGGGACAGGGGCCGGTCCAGTACTTC
.	17	TRBV25-1	TRBJ2-2	.	CASSDPEGRGGTGELFF	TGTGCCAGCAGTGACCCGGAGGGCCGAGGGGGGACCGGGGAGCTGTTTTTT
TRBD2	15	TRBV19	TRBJ2-1	.	CASSMGLAGSDEQFF	TGTGCCAGTAGTATGGGACTAGCGGGAAGTGATGAGCAGTTCTTC
TRBD2	15	TRBV5-5	TRBJ2-5	.	CASSSGLAGGETQYF	TGTGCCAGCAGCTCGGGACTAGCGGGGGGAGAGACCCAGTACTTC
TRBD2	17	TRBV19	TRBJ2-2	few	CASSIARGLAGTGELFF	TGTGCCAGTAGTATAGCCCGAGGACTAGCGGGGACCGGGGAGCTGTTTTTT
TRBD1	14	TRBV5-1	TRBJ1-4	.	CASSLQGANEKLFF	TGCGCCAGCAGCTTGCAGGGGGCTAATGAAAAACTGTTTTTT
.	14	TRBV27	TRBJ2-1	.	CASRSGVAWVEQFF	TGTGCCAGCAGGTCAGGAGTGGCCTGGGTTGAGCAGTTCTTC
.	16	TRBV5-5	TRBJ2-1	.	CASSLGGISSYNEQFF	TGTGCCAGCAGCTTGGGCGGGATAAGCTCCTACAATGAGCAGTTCTTC
.	14	TRBV5-1	TRBJ2-7	.	CASSFRALAYEQYF	TGCGCCAGCAGCTTCCGGGCATTGGCCTACGAGCAGTACTTC
.	13	TRBV5-1	TRBJ2-5	.	CASADNGEQTQYF	TGCGCCAGCGCCGATAACGGGGAACAGACCCAGTACTTC
.	13	TRBV7-9	TRBJ1-3	.	CASSTLGGNTIYF	TGTGCCAGCAGCACCCTTGGGGGGAACACCATATATTTT
.	14	TRBV7-3	TRBJ2-6	.	CASSPRSGANVLTF	TGTGCCAGCAGCCCGCGGTCTGGGGCCAACGTCCTGACTTTC
.	16	TRBV7-9	TRBJ2-1	.	CASSLHRGGRYNEQFF	TGTGCCAGCAGCCTTCATAGGGGCGGCCGCTACAATGAGCAGTTCTTC
.	14	TRBV9	TRBJ1-2	.	CASSVASGESGYTF	TGTGCCAGCAGCGTAGCGTCAGGGGAGTCTGGCTACACCTTC
.	15	TRBV6-5	TRBJ2-7	.	CASSYSMYGSYEQYF	TGTGCCAGCAGTTACTCGATGTACGGATCCTACGAGCAGTACTTC
TRBD1	16	TRBV19	TRBJ2-2	once	CASSSPGQVNTGELFF	TGTGCCAGTAGTTCCCCGGGACAGGTGAACACCGGGGAGCTGTTTTTT
TRBD1	16	TRBV5-6	TRBJ1-4	.	CASSLDRGVGGEKLFF	TGTGCCAGCAGCTTGGACAGGGGAGTTGGAGGTGAAAAACTGTTTTTT
.	12	TRBV18	TRBJ2-7	.	CASSQDPFEQYF	TGTGCCAGCTCACAAGACCCGTTCGAGCAGTACTTC
.	13	TRBV7-2	TRBJ2-1	.	CASSLSRDNEQFF	TGTGCCAGCAGCTTGTCCAGGGACAATGAGCAGTTCTTC
.	19	TRBV9	TRBJ2-1	.	CASSVVDGTTLRGDNEQFF	TGTGCCAGCAGCGTAGTCGACGGGACAACTCTCCGGGGGGACAATGAGCAGTTCTTC
.	13	TRBV19	TRBJ1-2	.	CASSLGRGYGYTF	TGTGCCAGTAGTTTAGGTCGGGGTTATGGCTACACCTTC
TRBD2	14	TRBV5-1	TRBJ2-5	once	CASSSTSGRETQYF	TGCGCCAGCAGCTCGACTAGCGGGAGAGAGACCCAGTACTTC
TRBD1	13	TRBV5-1	TRBJ2-7	.	CASSDRDRGEQYF	TGCGCCAGCAGCGACCGGGACAGGGGCGAGCAGTACTTC
TRBD2	17	TRBV7-9	TRBJ2-2	.	CASSLATSGRRIGELFF	TGTGCCAGCAGCTTGGCAACTAGCGGGAGACGAATCGGGGAGCTGTTTTTT
.	14	TRBV5-4	TRBJ2-7	.	CASSREQPTYEQYF	TGTGCCAGCAGCCGGGAGCAGCCAACCTACGAGCAGTACTTC
.	14	TRBV27	TRBJ2-2	.	CASSLYRITGELFF	TGTGCCAGCAGTTTATACAGGATCACCGGGGAGCTGTTTTTT
TRBD1	16	TRBV19	TRBJ1-5	.	CASSMGQGRVAKPQHF	TGTGCCAGTAGTATGGGACAGGGGCGGGTTGCGAAACCCCAGCATTTT
.	13	TRBV5-6	TRBJ1-1	.	CASSFRVNTEAFF	TGTGCCAGCAGCTTTCGGGTTAACACTGAAGCTTTCTTT
TRBD2	16	TRBV10-3	TRBJ2-1	.	CAISETSGTGYNEQFF	TGTGCCATCAGTGAGACTAGCGGGACGGGGTACAATGAGCAGTTCTTC
.	11	TRBV6-1	TRBJ2-7	.	CASSRDIAQYF	TGTGCCAGCAGCCGAGACATCGCGCAGTACTTC
TRBD1	14	TRBV5-1	TRBJ2-5	.	CASSSAGGQETQYF	TGCGCCAGCAGTTCCGCAGGGGGCCAAGAGACCCAGTACTTC
TRBD2	14	TRBV27	TRBJ2-3	.	CASKRGEPADTQYF	TGTGCCAGCAAACGGGGGGAGCCCGCAGATACGCAGTATTTT
.	16	TRBV4-1	TRBJ2-3	.	CASSPENPFRHLNQYF	TGCGCCAGCAGCCCCGAGAATCCTTTTAGGCACCTAAACCAGTATTTT
.	14	TRBV9	TRBJ2-7	.	CASSVEGSTYEQYF	TGTGCCAGCAGCGTCGAGGGGTCCACCTACGAGCAGTACTTC
TRBD1	14	TRBV18	TRBJ2-5	.	CASSPGTGQETQYF	TGTGCCAGCTCACCCGGGACAGGGCAAGAGACCCAGTACTTC
.	11	TRBV10-3	TRBJ2-7	few	CAISEKYEQYF	TGTGCCATCAGTGAGAAGTACGAGCAGTACTTC
.	13	TRBV29-1	TRBJ1-5	.	CSVGVQSNQPQHF	TGCAGCGTTGGTGTACAGTCAAATCAGCCCCAGCATTTT
TRBD2	18	TRBV7-2	TRBJ2-3	.	CASSLVRLAGGRADTQYF	TGTGCCAGCAGCTTAGTAAGGCTAGCGGGAGGGCGGGCAGATACGCAGTATTTT
.	16	TRBV25-1	TRBJ1-1	once	CASSDGPRGGSTEAFF	TGTGCCAGCAGTGATGGACCCAGGGGCGGAAGCACTGAAGCTTTCTTT
TRBD1	14	TRBV29-1	TRBJ2-3	.	CSVLLTGPTDTQYF	TGCAGCGTATTACTGACAGGGCCCACAGATACGCAGTATTTT
TRBD1	15	TRBV7-9	TRBJ1-5	.	CASSKTGQKNQPQHF	TGTGCCAGCAGCAAAACGGGACAGAAGAATCAGCCCCAGCATTTT
.	13	TRBV9	TRBJ2-1	.	CASSVGTFNEQFF	TGTGCCAGCAGCGTCGGGACTTTCAATGAGCAGTTCTTC
.	16	TRBV21-1	TRBJ2-7	.	CASSKARTGFFDEQYF	TGTGCCAGCAGCAAAGCCAGGACAGGCTTTTTCGACGAGCAGTACTTC
TRBD1	14	TRBV5-1	TRBJ1-5	.	CASSHTGGNQPQHF	TGCGCCAGCAGCCATACAGGGGGCAATCAGCCCCAGCATTTT
TRBD1	13	TRBV7-6	TRBJ2-1	.	CASSNDRVREQFF	TGTGCCAGCAGCAATGACAGGGTTCGGGAGCAGTTCTTC
.	15	TRBV5-1	TRBJ2-6	.	CASSLDRAGANVLTF	TGCGCCAGCAGCTTGGACCGGGCTGGGGCCAACGTCCTGACTTTC
TRBD1	16	TRBV5-1	TRBJ1-4	.	CASSLGQGGINEKLFF	TGCGCCAGCAGCTTGGGGCAGGGGGGAATTAATGAAAAACTGTTTTTT
TRBD1	14	TRBV6-1	TRBJ1-2	.	CASSDVTGVYGYTF	TGTGCCAGCAGTGATGTCACAGGGGTCTATGGCTACACCTTC
.	12	TRBV5-5	TRBJ2-5	.	CASKGGWETQYF	TGTGCCAGCAAAGGGGGGTGGGAGACCCAGTACTTC
TRBD1	15	TRBV5-1	TRBJ2-7	.	CASSLAATGVYEQYF	TGCGCCAGCAGCTTGGCAGCGACAGGGGTCTACGAGCAGTACTTC